Listed below are T cell receptor beta chains from one sample, sequenced in a study of T-cell reconstitution after alpha-beta-depleted transplantation in children. In TCRdb, the PCR reads were re-called with MiXCR into one record per CDR3 protein. The sample yields 600,000 to 700,000 distinct CDR3 sequences, under 15% seen once. The specimen was PBMCs, collected before TCRalphabeta/CD19-depleted stem cell transplant. The receptors were sampled from a girl aged 2-15 years with congenital amegakaryocytic thrombocytopenia, due to receive a stem cell transplant. Each CDR3 is given with its conserved first and last residue. The order of the fields is J gene, V gene, D gene, clone size, CDR3 DNA, CDR3 protein. A D gene is named only where the DNA matches it firmly. Some rows have no size entry. The others give once, few or many, or a class for an expanded clone.

>TRBJ2-2|TRBV5-1|.|.
TGCGCCAGCAGAGAGGATCCCCCCGGGGAGCTGTTTTTT
CASREDPPGELFF
>TRBJ1-4|TRBV5-4|.|few
TGTGCCAGCAGCTTGGGGGTGAAGGCAACTAATGAAAAACTGTTTTTT
CASSLGVKATNEKLFF
>TRBJ2-3|TRBV10-3|TRBD2|many
TGTGCCATCAGCGTGGTAGCGGGAGAGGGTACGCAGTATTTT
CAISVVAGEGTQYF
>TRBJ2-3|TRBV5-1|.|many
TGCGCCAGCAGCTTGGGCAGTGGATTGGATACGCAGTATTTT
CASSLGSGLDTQYF
>TRBJ1-2|TRBV9|TRBD1|many
TGTGCCAGCAGCCCCTCCGGGACAGCTCGAGGCACCTTC
CASSPSGTARGTF
>TRBJ1-2|TRBV12-3/TRBV12-4|TRBD1|.
TGTGCCAGCAGTTTTGAATTTTGGACAGGGGGCGCGGATGGCTACACCTTC
CASSFEFWTGGADGYTF
>TRBJ2-3|TRBV12-3/TRBV12-4|.|many
TGTGCCAGCAGTTCCCGGACCACCCCCCGCACAGATACGCAGTATTTT
CASSSRTTPRTDTQYF
>TRBJ2-1|TRBV5-1|TRBD2|many
TGCGCCAGCAGCACCGCGTCAGCTAGCGGGGCTAATGAGCAGTTCTTC
CASSTASASGANEQFF
>TRBJ2-3|TRBV5-1|TRBD2|.
TGCGCCAGCAGCTTGGGATTTCTAGCGGGAGGGGGTCGAACAGATACGCAGTATTTT
CASSLGFLAGGGRTDTQYF
>TRBJ2-3|TRBV7-9|TRBD2|many
TGTGCCAGCAGCTTAGCGGGGACTAGCGGGTACACAGATACGCAGTATTTT
CASSLAGTSGYTDTQYF
>TRBJ2-1|TRBV6-5|TRBD1|many
TGTGCCAGCAGTTACGCAGGGGGCGCAGGGAGTGAGCAGTTCTTC
CASSYAGGAGSEQFF
>TRBJ2-3|TRBV6-5|.|few
TGTGCCGTCAGCCGGGGCACAGATACGCAGTATTTT
CAVSRGTDTQYF
>TRBJ2-3|TRBV20-1|TRBD2|many
TGCAGTGCCTTCACACCGGGACTAGCGGGGAGCACAGATACGCAGTATTTT
CSAFTPGLAGSTDTQYF
>TRBJ2-2|TRBV7-6|.|.
TGTCCCAGCAGCTTTTTTCCGGGACACTTAAACACCGGGGAGCTGTTTTTT
CPSSFFPGHLNTGELFF
>TRBJ2-7|TRBV6-2/TRBV6-3|TRBD2|.
TGTGCCAGCAGTTACTCCCCGACTAGCGGTTCCTACGAGCAGTACTTC
CASSYSPTSGSYEQYF
>TRBJ1-1|TRBV12-3/TRBV12-4|.|.
TGTGCCAGCAGTTTAGGTAACAGGGTTACTGAAGCTTTCTTT
CASSLGNRVTEAFF
>TRBJ2-7|TRBV5-1|.|many
TGCGCCAGCAGCTTTCAGGCGGACTCCTACGAGCAGTACTTC
CASSFQADSYEQYF
>TRBJ2-3|TRBV12-3/TRBV12-4|.|many
TGTGCCAGCAGTTTCTTTAGCGTCTCAGATACGCAGTATTTT
CASSFFSVSDTQYF
>TRBJ2-7|TRBV29-1|.|many
TGCAGCGTTGTAATCTCCTACGAGCAGTACTTC
CSVVISYEQYF
>TRBJ2-3|TRBV11-2|.|many
TGTGCCAGCAGCTTAGCATCGGGTACGCAGTATTTT
CASSLASGTQYF
>TRBJ2-6|TRBV6-4|.|.
TGTGCCAGCACCACCCGTTCGGCTGCTTGGTTTCAGGTCCACTCTGGGGCCAACGTCCTGACTTTC
CASTTRSAAWFQVHSGANVLTF
>TRBJ2-3|TRBV12-3/TRBV12-4|TRBD2|many
TGTGCCAGCAGTTTATTCTGGGGGTTGGGGACTAGCGGGAGCGTTGAGGATACGCAGTATTTT
CASSLFWGLGTSGSVEDTQYF
>TRBJ2-5|TRBV5-1|TRBD2|many
TGCGCCAGCAGCTCTAGCGGGAGGTCCTGGGAGACCCAGTACTTC
CASSSSGRSWETQYF
>TRBJ2-3|TRBV20-1|TRBD2|many
TGCAGTGCTAGAGATCCTATTCGACTAGCGGGAGACCCAGATACGCAGTATTTT
CSARDPIRLAGDPDTQYF
>TRBJ2-7|TRBV11-2|TRBD1|.
TGTGCCAGCAGCTTATTCCCGGGGACAGGGGCCTACGAGCAGTACTTC
CASSLFPGTGAYEQYF
>TRBJ2-1|TRBV12-3/TRBV12-4|.|many
TGTGCCAGCAGTCCATCGCTTCTCTCGGGATACAATGAGCAGTTCTTC
CASSPSLLSGYNEQFF
>TRBJ2-5|TRBV29-1|TRBD1|.
TGCAGCGTTGAGGGCCCGACAGGGGGCAGAGAGACCCAGTACTTC
CSVEGPTGGRETQYF
>TRBJ1-5|TRBV6-1|.|few
TGTGCCAGCAGTGCCCAAGGGTGGGGGCATCAGCCCCAGCATTTT
CASSAQGWGHQPQHF
>TRBJ2-5|TRBV12-3/TRBV12-4|.|.
TGTGCCAGCAGTCTCAAGCGGAAAGAGACCCAGTACTTC
CASSLKRKETQYF
>TRBJ1-1|TRBV10-3|.|many
TGTGCCATCAGTACCCGGGGCCGAAGGGCTTTCTTT
CAISTRGRRAFF
>TRBJ2-1|TRBV10-3|TRBD2|many
TGTGCCATCGCCGGGACTACGAGTATGAGTTGGGCCGGTGAGCAGTTCTTC
CAIAGTTSMSWAGEQFF
>TRBJ2-2|TRBV12-3/TRBV12-4|TRBD2|many
TGTGCCTCGGGGAGGGGCACCGGGGAGCTGTTTTTT
CASGRGTGELFF
>TRBJ1-1|TRBV15|.|few
TGTGCCACCAGCAGAGGGTTCGCGGGCACTGAAGCTTTCTTT
CATSRGFAGTEAFF
>TRBJ2-1|TRBV12-3/TRBV12-4|TRBD1|many
TGTGCCAGTCATAGGGACAGGGCCGGGCCTGTTGAGCAGTTCTTC
CASHRDRAGPVEQFF
>TRBJ2-1|TRBV20-1|.|many
TGCAGTGCTAGAGATCTTTCGGGCCTCACCTCCTACAATGAGCAGTTCTTC
CSARDLSGLTSYNEQFF
>TRBJ2-3|TRBV20-1|.|.
TGCACTCCCGAGTTGGGAGATACGCAGTATTTT
CTPELGDTQYF
>TRBJ2-1|TRBV30|TRBD2|few
TGTGCCTGGAGTGGTGGCGGGAGTTACAATGAGCAGTTCTTC
CAWSGGGSYNEQFF
>TRBJ1-6|TRBV10-1|.|many
TGCGCCAGCAGTGAGTTGGCGGGATCACCCCTCCACTTT
CASSELAGSPLHF
>TRBJ2-7|TRBV12-3/TRBV12-4|TRBD2|many
TGTGCCAGCAGACACGGACTAGCGGGCACTTACGAGCAGTACTTC
CASRHGLAGTYEQYF
>TRBJ2-1|TRBV10-2|.|.
TGCGCCATCTGGGTAGGGGATTCCGCGGATGAGCAGTTCTTC
CAIWVGDSADEQFF
>TRBJ1-1|TRBV14|.|.
TGTGCCAGCAGCCAAGGGCCCTCACAAGCTTTCTTT
CASSQGPSQAFF
>TRBJ2-3|TRBV12-3/TRBV12-4|.|many
TGTGCCAGCAGTTTCGGGGAACCCCCCACAGATACGCAGTATTTT
CASSFGEPPTDTQYF
>TRBJ2-1|TRBV5-1|TRBD1|many
TGCGCCAGCAGCCCCGATCGACAGGGTGGCTACAATGAGCAGTTCTTC
CASSPDRQGGYNEQFF
>TRBJ1-1|TRBV12-3/TRBV12-4|.|.
TGTGCCAGCAGTCCCGACGACAATCTTAGCACTGAAGCTTTCTTT
CASSPDDNLSTEAFF
>TRBJ2-7|TRBV5-1|TRBD2|few
TGCGCCAGCAGCTTGGAGCGGGAGACCTCCTACGAGCAGTACTTC
CASSLERETSYEQYF
>TRBJ1-5|TRBV9|.|few
TGTGCCAGCAGCGCGACAGGTAGCAATCAGCCCCAGCATTTT
CASSATGSNQPQHF
>TRBJ2-3|TRBV6-1|TRBD1|many
TGTGCCAGCAGCGAAATACAGGGGCGAAGCACAGATACGCAGTATTTT
CASSEIQGRSTDTQYF
>TRBJ2-7|TRBV18|.|.
TGTGCCAGCTCACCAACCCTAACAGGAACATACGAGCAGTACTTC
CASSPTLTGTYEQYF
>TRBJ2-7|TRBV3-1|TRBD2|.
TGTGCCAGCTGCCAACCGGGACTAGCGGGGGGAACCTACGAGCAGTACTTC
CASCQPGLAGGTYEQYF
>TRBJ2-3|TRBV7-9|TRBD1|.
TGTGCCAGCAGCCCTCGGACAGGAGCCTACACAGATACGCAGTATTTT
CASSPRTGAYTDTQYF
>TRBJ2-2|TRBV5-1|.|.
TGCGCCAGCAGCTTGGGGGCCGGCCCGACCGGGGAGCTGTTTTTT
CASSLGAGPTGELFF
>TRBJ2-1|TRBV7-9|TRBD1|many
TGTGCCAGCAGTCTAACAGGGGCAAATGAGCAGTTCTTC
CASSLTGANEQFF
>TRBJ2-1|TRBV3-1|.|.
TGTGCCAGCAGCCAAGACCCCTCCTACAATGAGCAGTTCTTC
CASSQDPSYNEQFF
>TRBJ1-1|TRBV20-1|.|many
TGCAGTGCTGGCCCGAGGGTGAGCACTGAAGCTTTCTTT
CSAGPRVSTEAFF
>TRBJ2-7|TRBV20-1|TRBD1|few
TGCAGTGCTAGACGCCCCGGGACAGTAGGATACGAGCAGTACTTC
CSARRPGTVGYEQYF
>TRBJ2-1|TRBV24-1|TRBD1|.
TGTGCCACCAGTGAGACCGGGACAGACAACAATGAGCAGTTCTTC
CATSETGTDNNEQFF
>TRBJ2-7|TRBV5-6|.|many
TGTGCCAGCAGCTTAAGATTTTACGAGCAGTACTTC
CASSLRFYEQYF
>TRBJ2-2|TRBV12-3/TRBV12-4|.|many
TGTGCCAGCAGTTTGTTGTCGGGGGTCGTCACCGGGGAGCTGTTTTTT
CASSLLSGVVTGELFF
>TRBJ2-7|TRBV29-1|TRBD1|few
TGCAGCGTTGGGACAGGGAGGACCTACGAGCAGTACTTC
CSVGTGRTYEQYF
>TRBJ1-2|TRBV28|TRBD1|many
TGTGCCAGCAGTGGTGGGACAGCTTCTTCCCTCTATGGCTACACCTTC
CASSGGTASSLYGYTF